The TCR beta chain described here comes from a study of blood T cell repertoires in COVID-19. The germline CDR1 and CDR2 sequences are LGHNT and FRNRAP. This CDR3 comprises 13 residues. The germline V and J ends were trimmed by 3 bases and 0 bases, with 5 bases remaining between them. Sequencing was performed with immunoSEQ multiplex PCR; in TCRdb, only in-frame clones are kept and a portion is missing. The repertoire holds 210,000 or so clones, with around 80% as singletons. This clone was observed a few times. The sequence came from an elderly woman with acute or convalescent COVID-19. The sequencing input was peripheral blood. The rearrangement joins TRBV12-5 to TRBJ1-1; D is unclear. The CDR3 nucleotides read TGTGCTAGTGGTTTCGGGGTGAACACTGAAGCTTTCTTT. Translation: CASGFGVNTEAFF.